The next 20 T cell receptor beta chains were all read from a single sample in a study of shared clonotypes between healthy human individuals (dated by TCRdb to about 2020). The method was the immunoSEQ multiplex PCR assay. TCRdb retrieved this table from immuneACCESS and kept in-frame rearrangements only. Not all clones are present; in checked studies, unresolved V genes account for under half, and no reason is known for the remainder. For this sample there are millions of clones; over 85% appear just once. The top ten constitute roughly 0.13% of the sample. Sequences were obtained from naive CD4+ T cells sorted from blood. Reading the label with the study, this specimen's cell subset or site is: CD45RA+ positively selected. The receptors shown here come from a man aged 18 to 29 in good health.

The chain couples TRBV5-1 to TRBJ1-5; possible D gene TRBD1, 5 bases. Germline CDR1 and CDR2: SGHRS and YFSETQ. This CDR3 has 15 residues. The V gene lost 0 bases and the J gene lost 4 bases, with 11 bases spanning the gap. The CDR3 DNA reads TGCGCCAGCAGCTTGGAGGGGCATTGGAATCAGCCCCAGCATTTT. Encoded protein: CASSLEGHWNQPQHF. The variable domain in full, completed from reference TRBV5-1 and TRBJ1-5, reads KAGVTQTPRYLIKTRGQQVTLSCSPISGHRSVSWYQQTPGQGLQFLFEYFSETQRNKGNFPGRFSGRQFSNSRSEMNVSTLELGDSALYLCASSLEGHWNQPQHFGDGTRLSIL.

The rearrangement uses TRBV30 and TRBJ2-7, with 8 bases fitting TRBD1. This CDR3 spans 12 amino acids. Germline lookup yields CDR1 GTSNPN and CDR2 SVGIG (reference sequence). Unmatched junction bases numbered 7, after V lost 7 bases and J lost 5 bases. The CDR3, as DNA: TGTGCCTTGGACAGGGTTGGACACGAGCAGTACTTC. Encoded protein: CALDRVGHEQYF.

This clone was seen a single time. V and J are TRBV27 and TRBJ2-5; 8 positions match TRBD1. The CDR3 extends over 16 amino acids. V shed 3 bases, J shed 4 bases, and the junction held 10 bases outside the gene matches. Germline V CDR1 and CDR2: MNHEY, SMNVEV (reference sequence). For the CDR3, the DNA is TGTGCCAGCAGTTTTTCGACAGGGGCAACAAGAGAGACCCAGTACTTC. It yields the protein CASSFSTGATRETQYF.

J is TRBJ1-6 and V is TRBV4-2, with 9 positions matching TRBD1. V trimming: 5 bases; J trimming: 10 bases; junction bases outside the gene matches: 12. Germline loops: CDR1 LGHNA, CDR2 YNFKEQ. The CDR3 spans 16 residues. In nucleotides, the CDR3 is TGTGCCAGCAGCTTAGGGACAGGGAAACGCGACTCACCCCTCCACTTT. Residues: CASSLGTGKRDSPLHF.

This chain uses TRBV5-1 with TRBJ1-2; D perhaps matches TRBD1 (5 bases). The V end lost 4 bases, the J end lost 2 bases, and 12 bases lay between the germline ends. Per the germline V gene, CDR1 is SGHRS and CDR2 is YFSETQ. The CDR3 has 14 amino acids. CDR3 DNA sequence: TGCGCCAGCAGCCCTGTCGCAGGGAACTATGGCTACACCTTC. It is translated as CASSPVAGNYGYTF.

Turning to this clone: Here the CDR3 omits its conserved ending phenylalanine or tryptophan, so a read error is the likely source. This chain links TRBV7-9 with TRBJ2-7; D remains ambiguous. Germline-derived CDR1 and CDR2 are SEHNR and FQNEAQ (reference sequence). Trimming removed 1 base at V and 2 bases at J, with 12 bases between. The CDR3 runs to 15 residues. Here the CDR3 reads CASSLGQPLTYEQYL. The CDR3 region has the DNA TGTGCCAGCAGCTTAGGACAACCCCTCACCTACGAGCAGTACCTC.

This chain connects TRBV6-5 to TRBJ2-7; the match to TRBD1 covers 9 bases. With 3 bases clipped from V and 6 bases from J, the junction kept 3 bases outside the gene matches. The germline V gene has CDR1 MNHEY and CDR2 SVGAGI. The CDR3 is made up of 13 amino acids. For the CDR3, the DNA is TGTGCCAGCAGTTATAACAGGGGGCGCGAGCAGTACTTC. This encodes CASSYNRGREQYF.

This chain connects TRBV25-1 to TRBJ2-7, with 9 nucleotides matching TRBD1. Germline trimming cut 3 bases from V and 5 bases from J; bases unmatched to any gene: 5. This CDR3 is 14 amino acids long. The germline CDR1 and CDR2 sequences are MGHDK and SYGVNS. CDR3 in amino acids: CASSEAGTGNEQYF. CDR3 sequence (DNA): TGTGCCAGCAGTGAGGCCGGGACAGGGAACGAGCAGTACTTC.

The chain carries TRBV27 and TRBJ1-2, with D possibly being TRBD1 (5 bases). Germline V gene sequence: CDR1 MNHEY, CDR2 SMNVEV (reference sequence). The CDR3 is made up of 15 amino acids. Trimming took 3 bases from V and 4 from J, leaving 15 bases between them. In DNA, the CDR3 is TGTGCCAGCAGTTTTGAGCGCAACGGGGGCTATGGCTACACCTTC. Translation: CASSFERNGGYGYTF.

Regarding this clone: Other nucleotide sequences in the sample specify the same CDR3. The chain has TRBV6-1 and TRBJ1-4, with D possibly being TRBD1 (5 bases). CDR1 is MNHNS, CDR2 SASEGT, per germline. Trimming pared 5 bases from V and 0 bases from J, leaving 7 bases between. The CDR3 extends over 14 amino acids. The chain's CDR3 is CASSPRATNEKLFF. CDR3 DNA: TGTGCCAGCAGTCCCAGGGCAACTAATGAAAAACTGTTTTTT.

The chain recombines TRBV27 with TRBJ2-7; 10 nucleotides line up with TRBD1. V was pared by 5 bases and J by 3 bases, with 7 bases of the junction left unmatched. Germline V CDR1 and CDR2: MNHEY, SMNVEV (reference sequence). This CDR3 has 15 residues. The CDR3 spells CASSPGQGRIYEQYF. In DNA form, the CDR3 reads TGTGCCAGCAGTCCGGGACAGGGGAGGATCTACGAGCAGTACTTC.

The chain joins TRBV5-1 to TRBJ1-1; D is perhaps TRBD1 (5 bases). The CDR3 runs 13 residues. Trimming left V 4 bases short and J 3 bases short, with 10 bases between. Germline V lookup: CDR1 SGHRS, CDR2 YFSETQ. The CDR3 bases are TGCGCCAGCAGCGTGCAGGGATACACTGAAGCTTTCTTT. Translation: CASSVQGYTEAFF.

The V gene is TRBV10-1, the J gene TRBJ2-2, with D possibly matching TRBD1 (5 bases). Trimming stripped 0 bases from V and 0 bases from J, with 11 bases between. The germline CDR1 and CDR2 sequences are WNHNN and SYGVQD (reference sequence). The CDR3 contains 17 residues. The CDR3 DNA is TGCGCCAGCAGTGAGTCAAGAGGACAACCGAACACCGGGGAGCTGTTTTTT. Protein sequence: CASSESRGQPNTGELFF.

The genes are TRBV5-1 and TRBJ1-1; D is possibly TRBD1 (6 bases). CDR1 and CDR2 from the germline V gene are SGHRS and YFSETQ. The CDR3 runs 14 residues. Trimming left V 4 bases short and J 3 bases short, with 13 bases between. CDR3: CASSLDRIDTEAFF. The CDR3 DNA sequence: TGCGCCAGCAGCCTGGACAGAATCGACACTGAAGCTTTCTTT.

This chain links TRBV4-1 with TRBJ1-1; D perhaps matches TRBD1 (6 bases). The V gene's germline CDR1 is MGHRA and CDR2 YSYEKL. Trimming shortened V by 4 bases and J by 5 bases, and 23 bases separated the two germline ends. This CDR3 region has 17 residues. In DNA form, the CDR3 reads TGCGCCAGCAGCCCCCAGGGTAGAGGAGGGGGAGAGACTGAAGCTTTCTTT. This translates into CASSPQGRGGGETEAFF.

This clone occurred a few times. The gene calls are TRBV6-5 and TRBJ1-6; D is possibly TRBD1 (5 bases). The CDR3 sequence is 14 residues long. With 2 bases removed from V and 9 bases from J, the gap between germline ends came to 11 bases. Germline CDR1 is MNHEY and CDR2 is SVGAGI. The CDR3 DNA reads as TGTGCCAGCAGTTACCGCCAGGGTACTTCACCCCTCCACTTT. It translates to CASSYRQGTSPLHF.

This clone was found once. This rearrangement joins TRBV2 to TRBJ1-1; no definite D call. Trimming stripped 8 bases from V and 10 bases from J, with 17 bases between. The CDR3 loop spans 12 amino acids. Germline V lookup: CDR1 SNHLY, CDR2 FYNNEI. CDR3 sequence (DNA): TGTGCCAGCGGCTCGGACGCCGGAGGAGCTTTCTTT. This codes for CASGSDAGGAFF.

As for this clone: Additional DNA sequences in this sample encode the identical CDR3. The chain couples TRBV6-5 to TRBJ1-5; D call uncertain. Trimming took 2 bases from V and 7 from J, leaving 6 bases between them. This CDR3 region has 12 residues. Germline CDR1 reads MNHEY; CDR2 reads SVGAGI. The CDR3 spells CASSYSRQPQHF. The CDR3 bases are TGTGCCAGCAGTTACAGTAGGCAGCCCCAGCATTTT.

Concerning this clone itself: The sample contains more than one DNA sequence encoding this CDR3. The J gene is TRBJ2-5, the V gene TRBV30; either TRBD1 or TRBD2 may fit D (5 bases each). The J call may be incorrect, as the DNA end agrees better with TRBJ2-7. CDR1 and CDR2 (germline): GTSNPN, SVGIG (reference sequence). The CDR3 runs to 13 residues. CDR3 residues: CAWSPGASYEQYF. The CDR3 bases are TGTGCCTGGAGCCCCGGGGCCTCCTACGAGCAGTACTTC.

For this clone: Other nucleotide sequences from this sample produce the same CDR3. The chain carries TRBV18 and TRBJ2-7; TRBD1 matches at 8 bases. The V gene end was trimmed by 1 base and the J gene end by 0 bases; junction bases not matched to a gene: 2. Germline loops: CDR1 KGHSH, CDR2 LQKENI. The CDR3 contains 15 residues. The chain's CDR3 is CASSPQGQVSYEQYF. The CDR3 DNA reads as TGTGCCAGCTCACCACAGGGACAGGTCTCCTACGAGCAGTACTTC. Complete variable domain (other parts from reference TRBV18 and TRBJ2-7): NAGVMQNPRHLVRRRGQEARLRCSPMKGHSHVYWYRQLPEEGLKFMVYLQKENIIDESGMPKERFSAEFPKEGPSILRIQQVVRGDSAAYFCASSPQGQVSYEQYFGPGTRLTVT.